The 27 T cell receptor beta chains below come from one sample, sequenced in a study of PD-L1 blockade in urothelial cancer. Some clones are missing from TCRdb's copy, which holds only in-frame ones; the method was immunoSEQ multiplex PCR. The sample lists about 49,000 clones; 79% were seen once. Time point noted: pretreatment peripheral blood. The sample here was PBMCs, taken around atezolizumab (anti-PD-L1) treatment. These receptors all come from a man in his 70s with urothelial cancer.

V is TRBV10-1 and J is TRBJ1-1; no firm D call. From germline, CDR1 is WNHNN and CDR2 SYGVQD (reference sequence). This CDR3 has 17 amino acids. V gave up 0 bases and J gave up 5 bases, with 19 bases separating them. The CDR3 here is CASSESSLGDRRTEAFF. CDR3 bases: TGCGCCAGCAGTGAGTCGAGTCTCGGGGATAGGAGGACTGAAGCTTTCTTT.

The gene calls are TRBV4-1 and TRBJ1-2; D is ambiguous. This CDR3 has 16 amino acids. CDR1 is MGHRA and CDR2 is YSYEKL in the germline V gene. Trimming pared 4 bases from V and 7 bases from J, leaving 22 bases between. Written as DNA, the CDR3 is TGCGCCAGCAGCCGTGGACTAGAGGGAAAAGTGGGTGGCTACACCTTC. Its protein product is CASSRGLEGKVGGYTF.

The chain recombines TRBV4-1 with TRBJ2-2, with TRBD2 as a possible D gene (5 bases). V lost 5 bases, J lost 7 bases, and 32 bases lay in between. Germline V lookup: CDR1 MGHRA, CDR2 YSYEKL. The CDR3 sequence is 20 residues long. CDR3 protein: CASSEMGIVGLGVMIGELFF. The DNA of the CDR3 is TGCGCCAGCAGCGAAATGGGGATTGTCGGACTGGGAGTTATGATCGGGGAGCTGTTTTTT.

This chain connects TRBV5-1 to TRBJ1-1; tentatively, D is TRBD1 (5 bases). This CDR3 is built from 15 residues. CDR1 and CDR2 (germline): SGHRS, YFSETQ. V was clipped by 2 bases and J by 1 base, with 12 bases between them. The CDR3 loop is CASSFGGVGNTEAFF. The CDR3, as DNA: TGCGCCAGCAGCTTTGGGGGGGTGGGGAACACTGAAGCTTTCTTT. Combining the CDR3 with reference TRBV5-1 and TRBJ1-1 gives the whole variable domain KAGVTQTPRYLIKTRGQQVTLSCSPISGHRSVSWYQQTPGQGLQFLFEYFSETQRNKGNFPGRFSGRQFSNSRSEMNVSTLELGDSALYLCASSFGGVGNTEAFFGQGTRLTVV.

The chain joins TRBV5-1 to TRBJ2-2, with TRBD1 matching 9 bases. This CDR3 has 18 residues. In germline, CDR1 is SGHRS, CDR2 YFSETQ. J lost 0 bases, V lost 6 bases, and 12 bases had no gene match. CDR3 residues: CASTRDRDFTANTGELFF. The CDR3, as DNA: TGCGCCAGCACCCGGGACAGGGACTTTACCGCGAACACCGGGGAGCTGTTTTTT.

V usage is TRBV5-1 and J usage is TRBJ1-1, with 7 bases matching TRBD1. The germline V gene has CDR1 SGHRS and CDR2 YFSETQ. V shed 0 bases and J 2 bases; nucleotides not matched to a gene: 4. There are 15 residues in the CDR3. This CDR3 is CASSLEGTDNTEAFF. For the CDR3, the DNA is TGCGCCAGCAGCTTGGAAGGGACAGACAACACTGAAGCTTTCTTT.

The chain uses TRBV28 and TRBJ2-3, with 9 bases that match TRBD2. The CDR3 length is 13 residues. Germline V gene data show CDR1 as MDHEN and CDR2 as SYDVKM. V shed 4 bases and J 8 bases; nucleotides not matched to a gene: 4. CDR3 nucleotides: TGTGCCAGCAGTTGGGGCGGGAGGGTTACGCAGTATTTT. It specifies CASSWGGRVTQYF.

The rearrangement links TRBV5-1 to TRBJ2-5; 7 bases match TRBD2. Germline lookup yields CDR1 SGHRS and CDR2 YFSETQ. This CDR3 has 16 amino acids. V lost 4 bases to trimming and J lost 2 bases; unmatched junction nucleotides: 11. CDR3 sequence reads: CASSPAPGGPQETQYF. The CDR3 bases are TGCGCCAGCAGCCCAGCCCCGGGGGGACCTCAAGAGACCCAGTACTTC. The full variable domain, rest sourced from reference TRBV5-1 and TRBJ2-5, is KAGVTQTPRYLIKTRGQQVTLSCSPISGHRSVSWYQQTPGQGLQFLFEYFSETQRNKGNFPGRFSGRQFSNSRSEMNVSTLELGDSALYLCASSPAPGGPQETQYFGPGTRLLVL.

This rearrangement joins TRBV2 to TRBJ1-4; 7 positions match TRBD1. Trimming at V came to 6 bases and at J to 8 bases, leaving 9 bases not matched to a gene. CDR1 SNHLY and CDR2 FYNNEI come from the germline V gene. This CDR3 has 14 residues. The CDR3 is CASSHEGAGEKLFF. The CDR3 region has the DNA TGTGCCAGCAGCCATGAGGGGGCCGGGGAAAAACTGTTTTTT.

This clone was detected once. The V gene is TRBV19, the J gene TRBJ2-7, with a possible D match to TRBD2 (5 bases). CDR3 length: 16 amino acids. The V gene's germline CDR1 is LNHDA and CDR2 SQIVND (reference sequence). Trimming pared 6 bases from V and 4 bases from J, leaving 22 bases between. The CDR3, as DNA: TGTGCCAGTAGGCGGGCGGTAAACCCTCCATTTTACGAGCAGTACTTC. As protein: CASRRAVNPPFYEQYF.

The rearrangement joins TRBV19 to TRBJ2-1; 10 bases are a match to TRBD1. V lost 7 bases and J lost 5; bases outside the gene matches: 11. This CDR3 contains 16 residues. In germline, CDR1 is LNHDA, CDR2 SQIVND (reference sequence). The CDR3 DNA sequence: TGTGCCAGTAACGGCCTCAGGGACAGGGGAAACAATGAGCAGTTCTTC. Residues: CASNGLRDRGNNEQFF. The whole variable domain, filled in from reference TRBV19 and TRBJ2-1, reads DGGITQSPKYLFRKEGQNVTLSCEQNLNHDAMYWYRQDPGQGLRLIYYSQIVNDFQKGDIAEGYSVSREKKESFPLTVTSAQKNPTAFYLCASNGLRDRGNNEQFFGPGTRLTVL.

The chain recombines TRBV4-2 with TRBJ1-1; TRBD1 aligns across 7 bases. The germline V gene has CDR1 LGHNA and CDR2 YNFKEQ. The CDR3 loop spans 17 amino acids. J was trimmed by 1 base and V by 0 bases; bases with no gene match: 8. CDR3 residues: CASSQDFTQGGNTEAFF. Here the CDR3 DNA reads TGTGCCAGCAGCCAAGATTTTACGCAGGGGGGGAACACTGAAGCTTTCTTT.

This clone was detected only a few times. This chain uses TRBV6-1 with TRBJ2-7; a possible D gene is TRBD1 (5 bases). V lost 2 bases to trimming and J lost 3 bases, with 11 bases between them. The length of the CDR3 is 14 residues. The germline CDR1 and CDR2 sequences are MNHNS and SASEGT. Written as DNA, the CDR3 is TGTGCCAGCAGTGAAATTTCAGGGTACTACGAGCAGTACTTC. Translating gives CASSEISGYYEQYF.

The chain has TRBV19 and TRBJ2-3; D possibly corresponds to TRBD2 (5 bases). The CDR3 loop spans 13 amino acids. Per germline, CDR1 LNHDA and CDR2 SQIVND (reference sequence). V lost 3 bases, J lost 6 bases, and 10 bases lay in between. In nucleotides, the CDR3 is TGTGCCAGTAGTATCAGTTCGGGGGATACGCAGTATTTT. It translates to CASSISSGDTQYF.

The CDR3 coding sequence is TGTGCCAGCAGTGAAGCGCACGGGGGTCAACCCTACGAGCAGTACTTC. Protein sequence: CASSEAHGGQPYEQYF. This chain links TRBV6-1 with TRBJ2-7; maybe TRBD2 (6 bases). CDR3 size: 16 residues. CDR1 is MNHNS and CDR2 is SASEGT in the germline V gene. V was clipped by 0 bases and J by 2 bases, with 14 bases between them.

This clone was seen only once. The chain links TRBV9 to TRBJ2-3, with D possibly TRBD2 on 6 matching bases. V dropped 0 bases and J dropped 7 bases, with 15 bases sitting between them. The CDR3 runs 15 residues. CDR1 is SGDLS and CDR2 is YYNGEE in the germline V gene. The CDR3 protein is CASSVEGGGLHTQYF. CDR3 nucleotides: TGTGCCAGCAGCGTAGAGGGAGGTGGACTACATACGCAGTATTTT.

The V gene is TRBV5-4, the J gene TRBJ2-7; TRBD1 matches at 9 bases. Germline trimming cut 4 bases from V and 3 bases from J; bases unmatched to any gene: 8. The CDR3 is 15 residues long. Germline V gives CDR1 SGHNT, CDR2 YYREEE (reference sequence). The CDR3 here is CASSMAGTGLYEQYF. CDR3 DNA: TGTGCCAGCAGCATGGCCGGGACAGGGCTCTACGAGCAGTACTTC.

The CDR3: CASSVSFGQGAKNIQYF. In DNA, the CDR3 is TGTGCCAGCAGCGTATCCTTTGGACAGGGAGCCAAAAACATTCAGTACTTC. The J gene is TRBJ2-4, the V gene TRBV9; 8 bases align to TRBD1. The V and J ends lost 1 base and 0 bases, in that order; junction bases with no gene match: 6. Germline V gene lookup returns CDR1 SGDLS and CDR2 YYNGEE. The CDR3 length is 17 residues.

V gene TRBV28 combines with J gene TRBJ2-7, with D possibly being TRBD2 (5 bases). Trimming stripped 2 bases from V and 3 bases from J, with 11 bases between. Germline V gives CDR1 MDHEN, CDR2 SYDVKM. This CDR3 spans 14 amino acids. CDR3 loop: CASSLIPGFYEQYF. Here the CDR3 DNA reads TGTGCCAGCAGTTTAATCCCGGGATTCTACGAGCAGTACTTC.

This sequence joins TRBV7-3 and TRBJ2-3; D is possibly TRBD1 (5 bases). From germline, CDR1 is SGHTA and CDR2 FQGTGA. This CDR3 has 13 amino acids. V shed 5 bases and J shed 6 bases, with 12 bases lying between them. The CDR3 DNA follows: TGTGCCAGCAGCCCCAACAGGTTGGATACGCAGTATTTT. This sequence encodes CASSPNRLDTQYF.

This clone occurred once. The rearrangement links TRBV2 to TRBJ2-3; TRBD2 is a possible D gene (5 bases). Trimming took 9 bases from V and 2 from J, leaving 18 bases between them. Per the germline V gene, CDR1 is SNHLY and CDR2 is FYNNEI. This CDR3 contains 15 residues. CDR3 bases: TGTGCCAGTGTGGGTTTAAGCGGCCTCACAGATACGCAGTATTTT. It yields the protein CASVGLSGLTDTQYF.

The chain is built from TRBV10-2 and TRBJ1-1, with a weak D call TRBD1 (6 bases). The CDR3 is 15 amino acids. Germline V gives CDR1 WSHSY, CDR2 SAAADI. V lost 4 bases, J lost 1 base, and 13 bases lay in between. CDR3 sequence: CASSVEGGRNTEAFF. In DNA form, the CDR3 reads TGCGCCAGCAGTGTCGAAGGGGGAAGGAACACTGAAGCTTTCTTT.

The chain combines TRBV5-6 with TRBJ1-5, with 10 bases fitting TRBD1. The germline V gene encodes CDR1 SGHDT and CDR2 YYEEEE. The CDR3 runs to 15 residues. After removal of 3 bases from V and 7 bases from J, the junction contained 7 bases not matched to a gene. CDR3 bases: TGTGCCAGCAGCTCTGGGACAGGGGAGGGCCAGCCCCAGCATTTT. Its translation: CASSSGTGEGQPQHF. Using reference TRBV5-6 and TRBJ1-5 for the parts outside the CDR3, the full variable domain is DAGVTQSPTHLIKTRGQQVTLRCSPKSGHDTVSWYQQALGQGPQFIFQYYEEEERQRGNFPDRFSGHQFPNYSSELNVNALLLGDSALYLCASSSGTGEGQPQHFGDGTRLSIL.

V usage is TRBV2 and J usage is TRBJ2-5; 7 positions agree with TRBD1. CDR3 length: 14 residues. J lost 1 base, V lost 6 bases, and 5 bases had no gene match. Germline CDR1 and CDR2: SNHLY and FYNNEI. CDR3 in DNA: TGTGCCAGCAGGACGGACAGGACCCAAGAGACCCAGTACTTC. Translated: CASRTDRTQETQYF.

This clone was recorded once. CDR3 nucleotides: TGTGCCAGCAGCTCTCCACCTCTGACGACTTCTGGAGATACGCAGTATTTT. Translating gives CASSSPPLTTSGDTQYF. This chain links TRBV11-3 with TRBJ2-3; D is ambiguous. Germline values: CDR1 SGHNT, CDR2 YENEEA. CDR3 length equals 17 residues. V lost 4 bases, J lost 5 bases, and 22 bases lay in between. Supplemented by reference TRBV11-3 and TRBJ2-3, the full variable domain reads EAGVVQSPRYKIIEKKQPVAFWCNPISGHNTLYWYLQNLGQGPELLIRYENEEAVDDSQLPKDRFSAERLKGVDSTLKIQPAELGDSAVYLCASSSPPLTTSGDTQYFGPGTRLTVL.

The chain joins TRBV7-8 to TRBJ2-6; TRBD2 is a possible D gene (6 bases). The CDR3 has 17 amino acids. V was pared by 3 bases and J by 2 bases, with 14 bases between. Per germline, CDR1 SGHVS and CDR2 FQNEAQ. The CDR3 DNA is TGTGCCAGCAGCTTTTCGGGCGGAGGGCCTGGGGCCAACGTCCTGACTTTC. Amino acids: CASSFSGGGPGANVLTF.

The rearrangement joins TRBV5-1 to TRBJ2-1, with D hard to call. Trimming cost V 5 bases and J 0 bases, with 12 bases left between them. The CDR3 loop spans 15 amino acids. The germline gives CDR1 SGHRS, CDR2 YFSETQ. The CDR3 protein is CASRIATTSYNEQFF. CDR3 nucleotide sequence: TGCGCCAGCAGAATAGCTACCACCTCCTACAATGAGCAGTTCTTC.